The sequence of this T cell receptor (beta chain) was determined in a study of shared clonotypes between healthy human individuals. Assay used: immunoSEQ multiplex PCR; TCRdb lists only in-frame clones, some missing. The sample contains more than 850,000 clones, 75% to 80% of which appear only once. The sample comprised memory CD4+ T cells from PBMCs. Regarding subset: CD45RA-negative fraction. This TCR derives from a man younger than 35 in good health. Some clones in this sample may be carry-over from other donors' samples.

The CDR3 region has the DNA TGTGCCAGCAGTCCTGACAGATCGGGGGCCCAGTACTTC. It yields the protein CASSPDRSGAQYF. The V and J genes are TRBV6-5 and TRBJ2-5; maybe TRBD2 (6 bases). From germline, CDR1 is MNHEY and CDR2 SVGAGI. The CDR3 totals 13 residues. Trimming cost V 5 bases and J 9 bases, with 16 bases left between them.